The 28 T cell receptor beta chains given below trace back to one sample, sequenced in a study of Graves' ophthalmopathy and Graves' hyperthyroidism. RNA transcripts were the source from which TCR beta CDR3 regions were amplified. After a first-round RT-PCR with HTBI primers, a second-round multiplex PCR was run. TCRdb independently ran MiXCR on the multiplex PCR reads; one entry per CDR3 protein. The top ten hold around 40% of the sample, which has almost 750,000 distinct CDR3 sequences, approximately 40% seen once. Sequenced material: peripheral blood. The receptors come from an adult man with Graves' ophthalmopathy.

This clonotype was seen a few times. CDR3: CASSIVAGNYGYTF. The CDR3 DNA reads as TGTGCCAGTAGTATCGTGGCAGGAAACTATGGCTACACCTTC. V is TRBV19 and J is TRBJ1-2; D remains ambiguous. With 3 bases removed from V and 2 bases from J, the gap between germline ends came to 10 bases. Germline V gene lookup returns CDR1 LNHDA and CDR2 SQIVND (reference sequence). This CDR3 region has 14 residues. The full variable domain, in which reference TRBV19 and TRBJ1-2 provide the parts outside the CDR3, is DGGITQSPKYLFRKEGQNVTLSCEQNLNHDAMYWYRQDPGQGLRLIYYSQIVNDFQKGDIAEGYSVSREKKESFPLTVTSAQKNPTAFYLCASSIVAGNYGYTFGSGTRLTVV.

A remark on this clonotype: A much larger clone differs by one base, so this may be a read error. This chain's CDR3 is CASSQGTDRRDQPQHF. CDR3 nucleotide sequence: TGTGCCAGCAGCCAAGGGACAGACCGTCGGGATCAGCCCCAGCATTTT. This chain links TRBV2 with TRBJ1-5, with 7 bases aligning to TRBD1. J was trimmed by 5 bases and V by 6 bases; bases with no gene match: 13. The CDR3 runs 16 residues. CDR1 and CDR2 from the germline V gene are SNHLY and FYNNEI.

V usage is TRBV9 and J usage is TRBJ2-5, with D possibly TRBD1 on 6 matching bases. Trimming left V 1 base short and J 4 bases short, with 11 bases between. The CDR3 has 14 amino acids. CDR1 and CDR2 from the germline V gene are SGDLS and YYNGEE. The DNA for the CDR3 is TGTGCCAGCAGCGTACGGGACACGGGAGAGACCCAGTACTTC. Protein sequence: CASSVRDTGETQYF.

Concerning this clonotype itself: A read error may account for a junction end that differs from germline. This chain joins TRBV10-3 and TRBJ2-7, with TRBD1 as a possible D gene (5 bases). The length of the CDR3 is 14 residues. In germline, CDR1 is ENHRY, CDR2 SYGVKD. The CDR3 nucleotides are TGTGCCAGCAGTTACTCGACAGTTTCCTACGAGCAGTACTTC. This gives the protein CASSYSTVSYEQYF.

V usage is TRBV9 and J usage is TRBJ2-7, with a weak D call TRBD1 (5 bases). Trimming took 4 bases from V and 4 from J, leaving 15 bases between them. CDR1 is SGDLS and CDR2 is YYNGEE in the germline V gene. CDR3 size: 14 residues. The CDR3: CASSQEIRVYEQYF. CDR3 DNA sequence: TGTGCCAGCAGCCAAGAGATCAGGGTTTACGAGCAGTACTTC.

This clonotype has just a few counts. The chain links TRBV16 to TRBJ1-2; D perhaps matches TRBD1 (5 bases). This CDR3 contains 15 residues. Trimming removed 0 bases at V and 4 bases at J, with 12 bases between. Germline CDR1 reads KGHSY; CDR2 reads FQNENV. CDR3 DNA sequence: TGTGCCAGCAGCCAATCGGGAAGGACACCCTATGGCTACACCTTC. Its protein is CASSQSGRTPYGYTF.

This clonotype was picked up a small number of times. The rearrangement links TRBV7-3 to TRBJ2-2; weak D call: TRBD2 (6 bases). V was clipped by 5 bases and J by 7 bases, with 14 bases between them. Germline V lookup: CDR1 SGHTA, CDR2 FQGTGA. This CDR3 is built from 14 residues. The CDR3 DNA reads TGTGCCAGCAGCCCAATCATGGGAGGCGGGGAGCTGTTTTTT. Its translation: CASSPIMGGGELFF.

The sample holds many counts of this clonotype. The V gene is TRBV20-1, the J gene TRBJ1-2; perhaps TRBD1 as D (5 bases). This CDR3 region has 13 residues. CDR1 and CDR2 from the germline V gene are DFQATT and SNEGSKA (reference sequence). V was trimmed by 4 bases and J by 8 bases, leaving 17 bases between them. CDR3: CSATWGVMGGYTF. The CDR3 nucleotides read TGCAGTGCTACTTGGGGCGTAATGGGAGGCTACACCTTC.

Ten or more counts support this clonotype. The chain couples TRBV19 to TRBJ1-2, with D possibly matching TRBD1 (5 bases). V lost 5 bases and J 9 bases, leaving 16 bases between the germline ends. The germline V gene encodes CDR1 LNHDA and CDR2 SQIVND (reference sequence). The CDR3 spans 13 residues. CDR3 nucleotides: TGTGCCAGTAGTCGGGACGGATCGCCGCGCTACACCTTC. This sequence encodes CASSRDGSPRYTF. The full variable domain, in which reference TRBV19 and TRBJ1-2 provide the parts outside the CDR3, is DGGITQSPKYLFRKEGQNVTLSCEQNLNHDAMYWYRQDPGQGLRLIYYSQIVNDFQKGDIAEGYSVSREKKESFPLTVTSAQKNPTAFYLCASSRDGSPRYTFGSGTRLTVV.

V is TRBV19 and J is TRBJ2-7, with D tentatively TRBD1 or TRBD2 (5 bases each). Trimming stripped 6 bases from V and 6 bases from J, with 18 bases between. This CDR3 has 14 amino acids. The germline gives CDR1 LNHDA, CDR2 SQIVND (reference sequence). The CDR3 sequence: CASRPGTTWGEQYF. In DNA form, the CDR3 reads TGTGCCAGTAGGCCCGGGACGACCTGGGGCGAGCAGTACTTC.

This clonotype was recorded a few times. V is TRBV6-5 and J is TRBJ1-1, with unresolved D. Germline CDR1 is MNHEY and CDR2 is SVGAGI. V shed 0 bases and J shed 1 base, with 12 bases lying between them. The CDR3 covers 16 residues. The CDR3 region has the DNA TGTGCCAGCAGTTACTCGGTAGTCCTAGAGAACACTGAAGCTTTCTTT. It is translated as CASSYSVVLENTEAFF.

The chain recombines TRBV6-1 with TRBJ1-5; D is uncertain. V was cut by 4 bases and J by 2 bases, with 9 bases left in between. The CDR3 is made up of 14 amino acids. Germline CDR1 MNHNS, CDR2 SASEGT. The CDR3 region has the DNA TGTGCCAGCAGTGGGTATTCAGGCAATCAGCCCCAGCATTTT. Its protein is CASSGYSGNQPQHF.

This clonotype showed up just a few times. This chain joins TRBV6-1 and TRBJ1-6; D not certain. CDR3 length equals 13 residues. The V end was cut by 8 bases, the J end by 7 bases, with 12 bases between. CDR1 is MNHNS and CDR2 is SASEGT in the germline V gene. The CDR3 DNA follows: TGTGCCAGCGCACTTAGCCTAAATTCACCCCTCCACTTT. Encoded protein: CASALSLNSPLHF.

This clonotype was picked up many times. CDR3 in DNA: TGTGCCAGCAGCTTAGGGGGACAGGGGGCACAAGAGACCCAGTACTTC. Translation gives CASSLGGQGAQETQYF. The chain carries TRBV7-2 and TRBJ2-5; 12 bases line up with TRBD1. Germline V gene data show CDR1 as SGHTA and CDR2 as FQGNSA. There are 16 residues in the CDR3. Trimming took 1 base from V and 2 from J; bases not matched to a gene: 2.

The CDR3 loop is CSVVGGQGVEDYGYTF. The CDR3 DNA is TGCAGCGTTGTCGGGGGTCAGGGCGTTGAAGACTATGGCTACACCTTC. The rearrangement links TRBV29-1 to TRBJ1-2, with D possibly matching TRBD1 (5 bases). Germline V CDR1 and CDR2: SQVTM, ANQGSEA. Trimming removed 4 bases at V and 3 bases at J, with 21 bases between. The length of the CDR3 is 16 residues.

V and J are TRBV24-1 and TRBJ1-5; D is unresolved. The CDR3 runs 14 residues. CDR1 is KGHDR and CDR2 is SFDVKD in the germline V gene. The V gene lost 6 bases and the J gene lost 1 base, with 9 bases spanning the gap. CDR3 residues: CATSLKVSNQPQHF. The CDR3 nucleotides are TGTGCCACCAGTTTAAAGGTCAGCAATCAGCCCCAGCATTTT.

This clonotype was seen a few times. J is TRBJ2-2 and V is TRBV7-9; D is ambiguous. The V end lost 7 bases, the J end lost 9 bases, and 18 bases lay between the germline ends. CDR3 length: 14 amino acids. Germline-derived CDR1 and CDR2 are SEHNR and FQNEAQ (reference sequence). DNA of the CDR3: TGTGCCAGCACCGAAACCCTCCCGGGCCGGGAGCTGTTTTTT. It codes for CASTETLPGRELFF.

V and J are TRBV5-5 and TRBJ1-4; 7 bases align to TRBD1. This CDR3 spans 15 amino acids. With V trimmed by 4 bases and J by 7 bases, 10 bases remained unmatched. From germline, CDR1 is SGHKS and CDR2 YYEKEE (reference sequence). This CDR3 reads CASSLKTGNSEKLFF. The CDR3 DNA reads as TGTGCCAGCAGCCTCAAGACAGGGAATAGTGAAAAACTGTTTTTT.

The chain uses TRBV12-3 or TRBV12-4 and TRBJ2-7; 8 positions agree with TRBD1. With V trimmed by 5 bases and J by 3 bases, 6 bases remained unmatched. The CDR3 is made up of 14 amino acids. The CDR3 protein is CASSPPGGLYEQYF. The CDR3 nucleotides are TGTGCCAGCAGTCCACCAGGGGGCCTCTACGAGCAGTACTTC.

The chain couples TRBV10-3 to TRBJ2-3; D is unresolved. This CDR3 is 14 amino acids long. CDR1 and CDR2 from the germline V gene are ENHRY and SYGVKD. Trimming took 4 bases from V and 4 from J, leaving 12 bases between them. Here the CDR3 reads CAISGSGPPDTQYF. DNA of the CDR3: TGTGCCATCAGTGGATCTGGGCCCCCAGATACGCAGTATTTT.

At least ten counts were recorded for this clonotype. This chain connects TRBV10-2 to TRBJ2-5; TRBD2 agrees at 8 bases. The CDR3 is 16 amino acids. Germline-derived CDR1 and CDR2 are WSHSY and SAAADI. V lost 2 bases to trimming and J lost 1 base; unmatched junction nucleotides: 6. The CDR3, as DNA: TGCGCCAGCAGTGAGGACGAGCGGGGGATCCAAGAGACCCAGTACTTC. Its translation is CASSEDERGIQETQYF.

The V and J genes are TRBV5-4 and TRBJ2-2; 10 bases line up with TRBD1. CDR1 is SGHNT and CDR2 is YYREEE in the germline V gene (reference sequence). V shed 4 bases and J 5 bases; nucleotides not matched to a gene: 8. This CDR3 is 16 amino acids long. The chain's CDR3 is CASSRDRGRRTGELFF. The DNA of the CDR3 is TGTGCCAGCAGCAGAGACAGGGGGCGTCGGACCGGGGAGCTGTTTTTT.

The chain is built from TRBV7-2 and TRBJ2-7, with a weak D call TRBD2 (6 bases). This CDR3 is 15 amino acids long. The germline gives CDR1 SGHTA, CDR2 FQGNSA. Trimming removed 5 bases from V and 0 bases from J, with 14 bases in between. The CDR3 DNA follows: TGTGCCAGCAGCCCCCGTCGGGAGAGCTCCTACGAGCAGTACTTC. Protein sequence: CASSPRRESSYEQYF.

The chain couples TRBV5-1 to TRBJ2-7; TRBD2 matches at 8 bases. The CDR3 totals 15 residues. Trimming cost V 4 bases and J 6 bases; bases outside gene matches: 12. Per the germline V gene, CDR1 is SGHRS and CDR2 is YFSETQ. The CDR3 loop reads CASSPVSGGSAEQYF. As DNA, the CDR3 is TGCGCCAGCAGCCCTGTCTCGGGAGGGTCGGCCGAGCAGTACTTC.

CDR3 sequence: CASSLGPESYEQYF. CDR3 nucleotide sequence: TGTGCCAGCAGCCTGGGACCGGAGAGCTACGAGCAGTACTTC. The rearrangement joins TRBV7-9 to TRBJ2-7, with D possibly being TRBD1 or TRBD2 (5 bases each). V was pared by 5 bases and J by 3 bases, with 14 bases between. This CDR3 spans 14 amino acids. Germline V lookup: CDR1 SEHNR, CDR2 FQNEAQ (reference sequence).

CDR3 amino acids: CASSHGTGGRGNTIYF. CDR3 bases: TGTGCCAGCAGCCATGGGACAGGGGGCCGTGGAAACACCATATATTTT. This sequence joins TRBV7-9 and TRBJ1-3, with 12 bases aligning to TRBD1. The germline V gene has CDR1 SEHNR and CDR2 FQNEAQ (reference sequence). With 5 bases clipped from V and 3 bases from J, the junction kept 5 bases outside the gene matches. There are 16 residues in the CDR3.

Worth noting for this clonotype: A much larger clone is a single base away; this may be a read error. V usage is TRBV10-3 and J usage is TRBJ1-4; 7 bases are a match to TRBD1. The trim removed 10 bases at V and 0 bases at J, leaving 2 bases unmatched. The CDR3 runs 13 residues. Per the germline V gene, CDR1 is ENHRY and CDR2 is SYGVKD. CDR3 sequence (DNA): TGTGCCAGCGGGACAGCAACTAATGAAAAACTGTTTTTT. It translates to CASGTATNEKLFF.

This clonotype was detected many times. The genes are TRBV10-2 and TRBJ1-1; a weak D match, TRBD1 (5 bases). Germline values: CDR1 WSHSY, CDR2 SAAADI. The CDR3 loop spans 15 amino acids. Trimming pared 6 bases from V and 1 base from J, leaving 15 bases between. CDR3 residues: CASSEPGRSNTEAFF. The CDR3 region has the DNA TGCGCCAGCAGCGAACCGGGACGGTCGAACACTGAAGCTTTCTTT.